This T cell receptor beta chain originates from a study of blood T cells in healthy people across ages. Study results and caveats: Underestimates were what the diversity estimates from one million T cells were considered to be. Diversity was higher, and naive CD4+ cells more numerous, in long-lived donors than in aged donors.

Trimming cost V 4 bases and J 1 base, with 15 bases left between them. Germline lookup yields CDR1 SQVTM and CDR2 ANQGSEA. The length of the CDR3 is 15 residues. Points on this clonotype: What it binds is not known.

The authors ran a second PCR of about 6 to 11 cycles using a sample-barcoded 5' primer and a J-beta primer mix. Each CDR3 protein gets one entry after TCRdb re-called the 5' RACE reads with MiXCR. This sample yields 550,000 to 600,000 distinct CDR3 sequences, of which about 45% are seen a single time; roughly 25% belongs to the top ten. What was sequenced was blood. The gene calls are TRBV29-1 and TRBJ2-3; tentative D call: TRBD1 (5 bases). This TCR derives from a man aged 80 or over in good health. The CDR3 DNA sequence: TGCAGCGTTGGGGTCCCCAGGGTAGGCACAGATACGCAGTATTTT. This gives the protein CSVGVPRVGTDTQYF.